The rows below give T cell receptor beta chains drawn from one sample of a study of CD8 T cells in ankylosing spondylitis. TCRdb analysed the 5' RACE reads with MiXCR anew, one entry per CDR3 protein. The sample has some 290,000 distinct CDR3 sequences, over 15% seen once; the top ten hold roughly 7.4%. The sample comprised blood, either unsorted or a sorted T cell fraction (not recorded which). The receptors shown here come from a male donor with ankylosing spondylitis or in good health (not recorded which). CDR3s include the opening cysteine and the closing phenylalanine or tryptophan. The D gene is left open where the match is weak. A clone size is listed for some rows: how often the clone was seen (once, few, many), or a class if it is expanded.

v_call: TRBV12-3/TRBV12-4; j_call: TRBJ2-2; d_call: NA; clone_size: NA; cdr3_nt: TGTGCCAGCACCCCCGGGCGGGGAAGGGAGCTGTTTTTT; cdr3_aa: CASTPGRGRELFF
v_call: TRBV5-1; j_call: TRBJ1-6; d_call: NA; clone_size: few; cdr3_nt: TGCGCCAGCGCTGCAGAGAGCTCCTATAATTCACCCCTCCACTTT; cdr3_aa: CASAAESSYNSPLHF
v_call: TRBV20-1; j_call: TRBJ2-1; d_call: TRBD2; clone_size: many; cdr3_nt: TGCAGTGCTAGAGACTGGACTAGTGGAAATGAGCAGTTCTTC; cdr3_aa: CSARDWTSGNEQFF
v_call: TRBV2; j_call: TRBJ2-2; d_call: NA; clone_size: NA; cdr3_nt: TGTGCCAGCAGTGACGTAGGGAACACCGGGGAGCTGTTTTTT; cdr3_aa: CASSDVGNTGELFF
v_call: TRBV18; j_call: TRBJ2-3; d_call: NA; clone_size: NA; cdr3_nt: TGTGCCAGCTCACCACCGGGCACAGATACGCAGTATTTT; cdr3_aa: CASSPPGTDTQYF
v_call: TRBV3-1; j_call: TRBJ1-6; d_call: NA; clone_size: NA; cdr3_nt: TGTGCCAGCAGCGGGGAAGCCTATAATTCACCCCTCCACTTT; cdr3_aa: CASSGEAYNSPLHF
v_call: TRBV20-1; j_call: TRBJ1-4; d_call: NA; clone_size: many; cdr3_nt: TGCAGTGCTAGAGTAGGGGAAAAACTGTTTTTT; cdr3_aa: CSARVGEKLFF
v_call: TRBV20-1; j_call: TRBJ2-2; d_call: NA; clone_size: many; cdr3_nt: TGCAGTGCTAGAGAAACGGGGAACACCGGGGAGCTGTTTTTT; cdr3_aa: CSARETGNTGELFF
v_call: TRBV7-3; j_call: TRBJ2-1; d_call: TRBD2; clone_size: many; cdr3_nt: TGTGCCAGCAGCCCGACTAGCTCAATCCCTAATGAGCAGTTCTTC; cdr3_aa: CASSPTSSIPNEQFF
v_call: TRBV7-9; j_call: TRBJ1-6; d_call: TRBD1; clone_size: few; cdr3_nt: TGTGCCAGCAGCCCCACCAGGGGGGCCCTCCACTTT; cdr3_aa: CASSPTRGALHF
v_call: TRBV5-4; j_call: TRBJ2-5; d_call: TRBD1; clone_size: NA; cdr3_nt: TGTGCCAGCAGCACAAAACAGGGGGTACAAGAGACCCAGTACTTC; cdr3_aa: CASSTKQGVQETQYF
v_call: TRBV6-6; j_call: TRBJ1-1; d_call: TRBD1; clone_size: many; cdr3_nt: TGTGCCAGCAGTTACGCCCCCGGGACAGGGGGTTATGGAGCTTTCTTT; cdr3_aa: CASSYAPGTGGYGAFF
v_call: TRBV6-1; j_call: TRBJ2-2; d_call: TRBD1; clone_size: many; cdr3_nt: TGTGCCAGCCGCGGGACAGGGGGCCCCGGGGAGCTGTTTTTT; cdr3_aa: CASRGTGGPGELFF
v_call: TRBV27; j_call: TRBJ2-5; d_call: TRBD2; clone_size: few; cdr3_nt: TGTGCCAGCAGTTTAATTAGCGGGGCCCCTCAGACCCAGTACTTC; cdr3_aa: CASSLISGAPQTQYF
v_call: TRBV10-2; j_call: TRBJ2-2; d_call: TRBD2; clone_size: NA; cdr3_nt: TGCGCCAGCAGTGAGACTAGCGGGTTTTCTTCCGGGGAGCTGTTTTTT; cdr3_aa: CASSETSGFSSGELFF
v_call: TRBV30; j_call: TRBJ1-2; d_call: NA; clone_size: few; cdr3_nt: TGTGCCTGGAGTGTATCGGGGGCGTGGAATGGCTACACCTTC; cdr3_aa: CAWSVSGAWNGYTF
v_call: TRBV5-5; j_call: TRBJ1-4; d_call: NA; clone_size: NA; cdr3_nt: TGTGCCAGCAGCCCTTTTAGTGGGTCTAATGAAAAACTGTTTTTT; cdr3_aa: CASSPFSGSNEKLFF